What follows are 16 T cell receptor beta chains derived from one specimen sequenced in a study of cytomegalovirus exposure and HLA in healthy donors. PCR was performed using 60 Vbeta and 13 Jbeta primers. The data were produced by immunoSEQ multiplex PCR, yet TCRdb's version contains in-frame clones alone and is incomplete. The top ten clones hold roughly 7.4% of a sample with 240,000 or so clones, 70% to 90% of them seen once. The sequencing sample was made of PBMCs. The receptors stem from a woman aged 60-70 years in good health and CMV-seropositive.

The CDR3 DNA reads as TGTGCCAGCAGCTCTAGTAACAGGGCAACTAATGAAAAACTGTTTTTT. It translates to CASSSSNRATNEKLFF. The chain employs TRBV7-2 and TRBJ1-4, with D perhaps matching TRBD1 (6 bases). V gave up 4 bases and J gave up 0 bases, with 12 bases separating them. CDR1 is SGHTA, CDR2 FQGNSA, per germline. This CDR3 contains 16 residues.

This chain links TRBV19 with TRBJ2-3; TRBD2 matches 14 bases. The germline V gene encodes CDR1 LNHDA and CDR2 SQIVND (reference sequence). The CDR3 sequence is 16 residues long. J gave up 3 bases and V 8 bases, and 7 bases lay outside the gene matches. The CDR3 DNA is TGTGCCAGTCCTCCGGGACTAGCGGGGGTGACAGATACGCAGTATTTT. Translation: CASPPGLAGVTDTQYF.

CDR3 protein: CASSAEVGYEQYF. CDR3 in DNA: TGTGCCAGCAGTGCGGAGGTTGGCTACGAGCAGTACTTC. The J gene is TRBJ2-7, the V gene TRBV2; D may be TRBD2 (5 bases). Germline V gene data show CDR1 as SNHLY and CDR2 as FYNNEI. V was cut by 4 bases and J by 3 bases, with 10 bases left in between. CDR3 length: 13 amino acids.

Concerning this clone: Its ends do not fully match the called genes, so a read error is possible. The sample holds other DNA sequences that translate to the same CDR3. V is TRBV13 and J is TRBJ2-7; D is unresolved. CDR1 and CDR2 (germline): PRHDT, FYEKMQ (reference sequence). CDR3 length: 13 residues. The CDR3 nucleotides are TGCGCCAGCAGCTTAGCCAGGTTCAACGAGCAGTACTTC. Translated: CASSLARFNEQYF.

The rearrangement uses TRBV11-2 and TRBJ2-7, with D possibly being TRBD1 (5 bases). This CDR3 region has 14 residues. CDR1 is SGHAT, CDR2 FQNNGV, per germline. V was pared by 5 bases and J by 2 bases, with 13 bases between. CDR3: CASSPMGQPYEQYF. The CDR3 DNA is TGTGCCAGCAGCCCTATGGGGCAACCCTACGAGCAGTACTTC.

The V call is TRBV5-1, the J call TRBJ2-1; 7 positions agree with TRBD1. Germline V lookup: CDR1 SGHRS, CDR2 YFSETQ. Losses at the gene ends were 1 base for V and 4 bases for J; bases not matched to a gene: 5. This CDR3 region has 15 residues. In DNA form, the CDR3 reads TGCGCCAGCAGCTTGCTAGGACAGGCTTACAATGAGCAGTTCTTC. It specifies CASSLLGQAYNEQFF.

This chain links TRBV5-1 with TRBJ1-1; D is uncertain. CDR3 length equals 14 residues. From germline, CDR1 is SGHRS and CDR2 YFSETQ. The V end was cut by 3 bases, the J end by 1 base, with 10 bases between. Here the CDR3 DNA reads TGCGCCAGCAGCTGGCAGAACAGGAACACTGAAGCTTTCTTT. This encodes CASSWQNRNTEAFF.

V and J are TRBV10-3 and TRBJ2-7; D remains ambiguous. CDR3 length: 12 residues. Germline V CDR1 and CDR2: ENHRY, SYGVKD. Trimming stripped 11 bases from V and 2 bases from J, with 13 bases between. The CDR3 is CAGGTQAYEQYF. The DNA of the CDR3 is TGTGCCGGCGGTACGCAAGCCTACGAGCAGTACTTC.

The chain uses TRBV7-2 and TRBJ1-2; D is unresolved. V lost 2 bases and J lost 6, with 7 bases in between. Germline loops: CDR1 SGHTA, CDR2 FQGNSA. The CDR3 covers 12 residues. The CDR3 is CASSLSRNGYTF. The DNA of the CDR3 is TGTGCCAGCAGCTTATCCAGAAATGGCTACACCTTC.

V gene TRBV6-1 combines with J gene TRBJ1-2, with D maybe TRBD1 (5 bases). Germline CDR1 MNHNS, CDR2 SASEGT. V dropped 6 bases and J dropped 0 bases, with 11 bases sitting between them. There are 14 residues in the CDR3. For the CDR3, the DNA is TGTGCCAGCAGGTTTGGGGGGTCTAACTATGGCTACACCTTC. This sequence encodes CASRFGGSNYGYTF.

The V call is TRBV5-4, the J call TRBJ2-3, with 8 bases aligning to TRBD1. This CDR3 is built from 16 residues. The V gene's germline CDR1 is SGHNT and CDR2 YYREEE (reference sequence). V trimming: 0 bases; J trimming: 1 base; junction bases outside the gene matches: 4. The CDR3 DNA reads TGTGCCAGCAGCTTGGACGTGACAGGGGGCACAGATACGCAGTATTTT. This sequence encodes CASSLDVTGGTDTQYF. The variable domain in full, with the rest retrieved from reference TRBV5-4 and TRBJ2-3, is ETGVTQSPTHLIKTRGQQVTLRCSSQSGHNTVSWYQQALGQGPQFIFQYYREEENGRGNFPPRFSGLQFPNYSSELNVNALELDDSALYLCASSLDVTGGTDTQYFGPGTRLTVL.

This clone was counted once. This sequence joins TRBV5-1 and TRBJ1-3; D remains ambiguous. Between the trimmed V and J ends, which lost 4 bases and 6 bases, there was a span of 11 bases. Per germline, CDR1 SGHRS and CDR2 YFSETQ. The CDR3 is made up of 13 amino acids. The CDR3 is CASSRSPENTIYF. The CDR3 DNA follows: TGCGCCAGCAGCCGAAGCCCTGAAAACACCATATATTTT.

This rearrangement joins TRBV19 to TRBJ2-3, with 11 nucleotides matching TRBD2. Germline V CDR1 and CDR2: LNHDA, SQIVND (reference sequence). The CDR3 has 17 residues. Germline trimming cut 4 bases from V and 0 bases from J; bases unmatched to any gene: 6. DNA for the CDR3: TGTGCCAGTAGTACGGGACTAGCGGCCCTGAGCACAGATACGCAGTATTTT. It encodes CASSTGLAALSTDTQYF.

In nucleotides, the CDR3 is TGTGCCAGCAGCTCCGCTACTAGCGGGAGGCTCCCATCCTACGAGCAGTACTTC. This sequence encodes CASSSATSGRLPSYEQYF. J is TRBJ2-7 and V is TRBV7-8; 12 positions agree with TRBD2. Trimming removed 4 bases from V and 1 base from J; junction bases left unmatched: 11. Germline values: CDR1 SGHVS, CDR2 FQNEAQ. The CDR3 has 18 residues.

The CDR3 loop reads CASSARTGNTEAFF. The CDR3 coding sequence is TGTGCCAGCAGCGCCCGGACAGGGAACACTGAAGCTTTCTTT. The chain couples TRBV7-9 to TRBJ1-1, with TRBD1 matching over 7 bases. V shed 5 bases and J 1 base; nucleotides not matched to a gene: 4. CDR1 is SEHNR and CDR2 is FQNEAQ in the germline V gene (reference sequence). The CDR3 is 14 amino acids.

The CDR3, as DNA: TGCAGCGTTGGAAGGGACAGTTTCTACGAGCAGTACTTC. The encoded protein is CSVGRDSFYEQYF. The rearrangement joins TRBV29-1 to TRBJ2-7; TRBD1 matches 7 bases. The CDR3 runs to 13 residues. The J segment lost 3 bases and the V segment lost 4 bases, leaving 6 bases of the junction unmatched. Per the germline V gene, CDR1 is SQVTM and CDR2 is ANQGSEA.